These 3 T cell receptor beta chains came from one sample sequenced in a study of Ad26.COV2.S vaccination and SARS-CoV-2 variants. Sequencing used immunoSEQ multiplex PCR; TCRdb keeps in-frame clones, though not all of them. The repertoire consists of around 450,000 clones, with approximately 92% occurring once and the leading ten covering about 2.5%. Treatment of the sample: about 20 received Ad26.COV2.S at low or high dose, single or two shots; several received placebo; per-sample allocation not given. Following the first vaccine or placebo injection, samples were taken on day 63. The sample consisted of peripheral blood, taken in a trial of Ad26.COV2.S vaccine versus placebo. These receptors all stem from a person aged 18-65 years who received the Ad26.COV2.S COVID-19 vaccine or a placebo.

The chain links TRBV5-1 to TRBJ2-2; D not resolved. In germline, CDR1 is SGHRS, CDR2 YFSETQ. The CDR3 has 15 residues. The V end lost 4 bases, the J end lost 1 base, and 11 bases lay between the germline ends. The CDR3 coding sequence is TGCGCCAGCAGCCACGTAAAGGGGAACACCGGGGAGCTGTTTTTT. This encodes CASSHVKGNTGELFF.

The CDR3 reads CASKGFNEQFF. CDR3 DNA: TGTGCCAGCAAAGGATTCAATGAGCAGTTCTTC. This chain joins TRBV6-5 and TRBJ2-1, with unresolved D. Trimming shortened V by 7 bases and J by 6 bases, and 7 bases separated the two germline ends. CDR3 length equals 11 residues. The germline CDR1 and CDR2 sequences are MNHEY and SVGAGI.

This clone was seen a few times. At the DNA level, this CDR3 is encoded by other sequences in the same sample as well. The chain joins TRBV27 to TRBJ1-6; D gene uncertain. Trimming left V 3 bases short and J 3 bases short, with 0 bases between. The CDR3 is 12 amino acids. The germline V gene encodes CDR1 MNHEY and CDR2 SMNVEV (reference sequence). The CDR3 loop reads CASSFYNSPLHF. Here the CDR3 DNA reads TGTGCCAGCAGTTTCTATAATTCACCCCTCCACTTT.